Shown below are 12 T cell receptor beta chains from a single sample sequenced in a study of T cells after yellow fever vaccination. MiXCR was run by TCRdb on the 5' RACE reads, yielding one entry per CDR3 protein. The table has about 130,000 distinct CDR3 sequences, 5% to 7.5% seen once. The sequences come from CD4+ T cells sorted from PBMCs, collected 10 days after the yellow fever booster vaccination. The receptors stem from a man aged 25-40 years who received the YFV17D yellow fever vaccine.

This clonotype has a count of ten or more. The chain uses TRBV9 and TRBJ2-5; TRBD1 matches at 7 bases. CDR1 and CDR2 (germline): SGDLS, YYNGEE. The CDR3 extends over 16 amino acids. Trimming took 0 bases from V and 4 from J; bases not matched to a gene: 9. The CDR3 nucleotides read TGTGCCAGCAGCGTAGAAAGGGGGCTGGAGCGAGAGACCCAGTACTTC. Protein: CASSVERGLERETQYF.

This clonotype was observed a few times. CDR3 nucleotide sequence: TGTGCCAGCAGTTTAAGCGGGACGAACACCCAGTACTTC. Amino acids: CASSLSGTNTQYF. The rearrangement joins TRBV28 to TRBJ2-5, with 7 bases aligning to TRBD2. Germline loops: CDR1 MDHEN, CDR2 SYDVKM. V dropped 2 bases and J dropped 8; count of bases not matched to a gene: 5. This CDR3 has 13 residues.

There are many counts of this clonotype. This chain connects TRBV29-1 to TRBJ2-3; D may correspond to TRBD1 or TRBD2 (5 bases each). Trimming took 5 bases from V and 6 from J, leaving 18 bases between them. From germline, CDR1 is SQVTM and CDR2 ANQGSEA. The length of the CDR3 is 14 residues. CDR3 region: CSVLPGTRTDTQYF. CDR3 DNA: TGCAGCGTTCTACCTGGGACGCGAACTGATACGCAGTATTTT.

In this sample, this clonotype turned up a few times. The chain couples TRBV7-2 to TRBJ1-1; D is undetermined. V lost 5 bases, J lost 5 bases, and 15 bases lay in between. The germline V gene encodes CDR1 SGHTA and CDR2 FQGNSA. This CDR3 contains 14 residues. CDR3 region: CASSPRGERTEAFF. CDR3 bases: TGTGCCAGCAGCCCACGGGGAGAACGAACTGAAGCTTTCTTT.

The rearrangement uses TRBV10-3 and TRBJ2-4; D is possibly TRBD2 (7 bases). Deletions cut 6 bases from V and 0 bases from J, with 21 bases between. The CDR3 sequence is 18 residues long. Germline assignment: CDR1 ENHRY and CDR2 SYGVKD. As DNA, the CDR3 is TGTGCCATCAGCCCTAGGGGGGGCCTGGCAGGAGCCAAAAACATTCAGTACTTC. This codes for CAISPRGGLAGAKNIQYF.

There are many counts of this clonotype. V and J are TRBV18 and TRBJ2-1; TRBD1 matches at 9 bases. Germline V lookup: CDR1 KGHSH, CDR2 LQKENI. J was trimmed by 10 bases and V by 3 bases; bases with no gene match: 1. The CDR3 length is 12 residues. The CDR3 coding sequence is TGTGCCAGCTCACCCACAGGGGGCGAGCAGTTCTTC. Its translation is CASSPTGGEQFF. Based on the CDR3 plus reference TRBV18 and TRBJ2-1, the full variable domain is NAGVMQNPRHLVRRRGQEARLRCSPMKGHSHVYWYRQLPEEGLKFMVYLQKENIIDESGMPKERFSAEFPKEGPSILRIQQVVRGDSAAYFCASSPTGGEQFFGPGTRLTVL.

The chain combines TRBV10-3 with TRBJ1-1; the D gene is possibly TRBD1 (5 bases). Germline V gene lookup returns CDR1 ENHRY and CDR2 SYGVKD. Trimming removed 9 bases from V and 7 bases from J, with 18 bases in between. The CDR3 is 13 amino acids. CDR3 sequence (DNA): TGTGCCATAGGGACCTCCCCCGAGGGTGAAGCTTTCTTT. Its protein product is CAIGTSPEGEAFF.

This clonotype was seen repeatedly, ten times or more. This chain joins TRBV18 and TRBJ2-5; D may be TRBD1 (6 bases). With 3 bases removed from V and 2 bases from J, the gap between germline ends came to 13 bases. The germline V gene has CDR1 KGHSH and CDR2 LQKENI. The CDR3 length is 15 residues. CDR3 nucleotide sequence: TGTGCCAGCTCACCCTGGACAGATCCACAAGAGACCCAGTACTTC. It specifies CASSPWTDPQETQYF.

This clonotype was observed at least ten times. This CDR3 reads CSAESRAGDTQYF. The CDR3 bases are TGCAGTGCCGAATCCAGGGCAGGGGATACGCAGTATTTT. The chain joins TRBV20-1 to TRBJ2-3, with D perhaps matching TRBD1 (5 bases). Trimming stripped 6 bases from V and 6 bases from J, with 16 bases between. The V gene's germline CDR1 is DFQATT and CDR2 SNEGSKA (reference sequence). CDR3 length equals 13 residues.

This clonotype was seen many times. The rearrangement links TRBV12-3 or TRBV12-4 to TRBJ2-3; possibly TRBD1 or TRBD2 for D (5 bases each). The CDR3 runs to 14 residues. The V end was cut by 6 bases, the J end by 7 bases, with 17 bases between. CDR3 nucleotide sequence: TGTGCCAGCAGGCCGGGACCTGGACCAAATACGCAGTATTTT. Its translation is CASRPGPGPNTQYF.

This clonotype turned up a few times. Written as DNA, the CDR3 is TGTGCCATCACCCCGGGAGACAGGGCGCCTGGCTACACCTTC. It translates to CAITPGDRAPGYTF. The V and J genes are TRBV10-3 and TRBJ1-2, with 7 bases fitting TRBD1. Germline trimming cut 7 bases from V and 7 bases from J; bases unmatched to any gene: 12. The germline gives CDR1 ENHRY, CDR2 SYGVKD. The CDR3 extends over 14 amino acids.

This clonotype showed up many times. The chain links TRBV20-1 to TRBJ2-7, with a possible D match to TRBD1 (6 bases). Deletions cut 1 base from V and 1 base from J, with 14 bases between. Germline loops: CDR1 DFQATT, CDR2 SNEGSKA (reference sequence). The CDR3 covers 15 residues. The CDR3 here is CSARGSTGHSYEQYF. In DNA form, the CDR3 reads TGCAGTGCTAGAGGGTCAACGGGACATTCCTACGAGCAGTACTTC.